This T cell receptor (beta chain) comes out of a study of high-grade serous ovarian cancer treatment subgroups. TCRdb's table, derived via immunoSEQ multiplex PCR, lists solely in-frame clones and lacks some. This repertoire shows fewer than 20,000 clones, 75% found once; its top ten account for roughly 6.1%. This CDR3 contains 14 residues. Germline CDR1 is MNHEY and CDR2 is SMNVEV (reference sequence). V was pared by 2 bases and J by 11 bases, with 19 bases between. Tumor samples were taken before definitive surgery or chemotherapy. The TCR comes from a human donor with high-grade serous ovarian cancer. The sequenced sample was tumor tissue. This chain joins TRBV27 and TRBJ2-7; D is possibly TRBD1 (6 bases). In DNA form, the CDR3 reads TGTGCCAGCAGTTTACACCGGGACACGAAGAAGGAGTACTTC. This codes for CASSLHRDTKKEYF.